This T cell receptor beta chain was sequenced during a study of shared clonotypes between healthy human individuals. Naive CD8 cells comprised CD45RO-negative, CCR7-positively selected cells, excluding terminally differentiated effector memory CD45RA+ cells. TCRdb's table, derived via immunoSEQ multiplex PCR, lists solely in-frame clones and lacks some. The sample has 650,000 to 800,000 clones, around 92% seen once; the top ten hold roughly 22%. The CDR3 has 17 amino acids. V gave up 4 bases and J gave up 7 bases, with 28 bases separating them. Germline V gives CDR1 GTSNPN, CDR2 SVGIG (reference sequence).

This receptor was obtained from a man aged 30 to 39 in good health. V and J are TRBV30 and TRBJ1-1; no clear D. Sequencing was carried out using naive CD8+ T cells sorted from blood. CDR3 sequence (DNA): TGTGCCTGGAAGAGTACGAGACCGAAGATTGTGAAGGATGAAGCTTTCTTT. This translates into CAWKSTRPKIVKDEAFF.